Below, 27 T cell receptor beta chains from the same sample are listed, as sequenced in a study of response to subunit inactivated influenza vaccine. TCRdb passed the RT-PCR reads through MiXCR, listing each CDR3 protein once. Among some 640,000 distinct CDR3 sequences listed, about 14% were seen once. This sample comprised PBMCs from blood, obtained around two weeks before vaccination. The receptors originated from a man aged 50 or older who received an inactivated influenza vaccine.

The chain recombines TRBV29-1 with TRBJ1-2, with D tentatively TRBD1 (5 bases). Trimming removed 0 bases from V and 8 bases from J, with 10 bases in between. This CDR3 has 12 amino acids. Germline assignment: CDR1 SQVTM and CDR2 ANQGSEA. CDR3 loop: CSVEDSGNGYTF. DNA of the CDR3: TGCAGCGTTGAAGATTCAGGGAACGGCTACACCTTC.

This clonotype has only a few counts. V and J are TRBV2 and TRBJ1-5; TRBD1 matches at 8 bases. From germline, CDR1 is SNHLY and CDR2 FYNNEI. This CDR3 region has 15 residues. With 2 bases clipped from V and 4 bases from J, the junction kept 4 bases outside the gene matches. The CDR3 nucleotides read TGTGCCAGCAGTGAACAGGGGGCCTTTAATCAGCCCCAGCATTTT. Translating gives CASSEQGAFNQPQHF.

The J gene is TRBJ2-5, the V gene TRBV6-2 or TRBV6-3; TRBD2 matches at 7 bases. Germline V lookup: CDR1 MNHEY, CDR2 SVGEGT. This CDR3 is 14 amino acids long. J lost 7 bases, V lost 2 bases, and 7 bases had no gene match. The CDR3 coding sequence is TGTGCCAGCAGTTACGGGACTATTATGGGGACCCAGTACTTC. Its protein is CASSYGTIMGTQYF.

In its sample, this clonotype was seen many times. V is TRBV10-3 and J is TRBJ2-1; the D gene could be TRBD1 or TRBD2 (5 bases each). Germline V gene lookup returns CDR1 ENHRY and CDR2 SYGVKD. V dropped 8 bases and J dropped 1 base, with 21 bases sitting between them. This CDR3 region has 17 residues. The CDR3 loop is CAISSLGRGESYNEQFF. The CDR3 nucleotides read TGTGCCATCTCATCGCTGGGCCGGGGCGAGTCCTACAATGAGCAGTTCTTC.

This clonotype was picked up a small number of times. The J gene is TRBJ2-1, the V gene TRBV7-8; TRBD2 matches 9 bases. The CDR3 spans 16 residues. The germline V gene has CDR1 SGHVS and CDR2 FQNEAQ. V lost 7 bases to trimming and J lost 0 bases; unmatched junction nucleotides: 7. The CDR3 region is CASIFSGGSSYNEQFF. The CDR3, as DNA: TGTGCCAGCATCTTTAGCGGGGGAAGCTCCTACAATGAGCAGTTCTTC.

The CDR3 DNA reads as TGTGCCAGCAGCCGACCGGGACTAGCGACCAATGAGCAGTTCTTC. It translates to CASSRPGLATNEQFF. The V call is TRBV4-2, the J call TRBJ2-1, with 10 bases aligning to TRBD2. Germline V gene data show CDR1 as LGHNA and CDR2 as YNFKEQ. The CDR3 runs to 15 residues. V was pared by 4 bases and J by 6 bases, with 6 bases of the junction left unmatched.

This clonotype was counted only a few times. This sequence joins TRBV5-1 and TRBJ1-1; 8 positions agree with TRBD1. The germline gives CDR1 SGHRS, CDR2 YFSETQ. The CDR3 covers 15 residues. J lost 4 bases, V lost 2 bases, and 7 bases had no gene match. The CDR3 DNA is TGCGCCAGCAGCTTACAGACAGGGGCCGGCACTGAAGCTTTCTTT. Protein: CASSLQTGAGTEAFF.

This clonotype was observed many times. The chain employs TRBV27 and TRBJ2-7, with D maybe TRBD1 (6 bases). Germline CDR1 is MNHEY and CDR2 is SMNVEV (reference sequence). V was cut by 5 bases and J by 7 bases, with 21 bases left in between. The CDR3 is 15 amino acids. This chain's CDR3 is CASSPTTTGIGEQYF. The CDR3 DNA is TGTGCCAGCAGTCCAACTACGACAGGAATTGGAGAGCAGTACTTC.

J is TRBJ1-4 and V is TRBV12-3 or TRBV12-4, with unresolved D. Trimming took off 1 base at V and 4 bases at J, with 7 bases between the two ends. This CDR3 contains 14 residues. The DNA of the CDR3 is TGTGCCAGCAGTTTAGGCCAGTTTAATGAAAAACTGTTTTTT. It yields the protein CASSLGQFNEKLFF.

The V call is TRBV7-8, the J call TRBJ2-6; D possibly uses TRBD1 or TRBD2 (5 bases each). The CDR3 is made up of 13 amino acids. Germline CDR1 and CDR2: SGHVS and FQNEAQ. Deletions cut 5 bases from V and 13 bases from J, with 15 bases between. The CDR3 DNA is TGTGCCAGCAGCCCTCGAGGGGCCCAGGTCCTGACTTTC. As protein: CASSPRGAQVLTF.

The rearrangement uses TRBV9 and TRBJ2-3, with a possible D match to TRBD2 (7 bases). V shed 0 bases and J shed 0 bases, with 17 bases lying between them. Germline CDR1 and CDR2: SGDLS and YYNGEE. This CDR3 has 18 amino acids. CDR3 bases: TGTGCCAGCAGCGTAGTTGGCGGGGGCGCCTTTAGCACAGATACGCAGTATTTT. This sequence encodes CASSVVGGGAFSTDTQYF.

This clonotype was detected ten times or more. The rearrangement uses TRBV2 and TRBJ2-1, with 13 bases matching TRBD2. The germline CDR1 and CDR2 sequences are SNHLY and FYNNEI. V gave up 0 bases and J gave up 9 bases; unmatched junction bases: 5. The CDR3 has 16 amino acids. The chain's CDR3 is CASSEASGLAGVEQFF. CDR3 nucleotide sequence: TGTGCCAGCAGTGAAGCAAGCGGACTAGCGGGAGTTGAGCAGTTCTTC.

The chain recombines TRBV5-1 with TRBJ2-5; D remains ambiguous. The CDR3 has 13 amino acids. The germline CDR1 and CDR2 sequences are SGHRS and YFSETQ. V was shortened by 5 bases and J by 0 bases, with 8 bases between the two germline ends. The CDR3 reads CASSGSNQETQYF. CDR3 DNA: TGCGCCAGCAGTGGGTCAAACCAAGAGACCCAGTACTTC.

V is TRBV7-9 and J is TRBJ1-1; TRBD1 agrees at 8 bases. Germline V gene data show CDR1 as SEHNR and CDR2 as FQNEAQ (reference sequence). V trimming: 0 bases; J trimming: 6 bases; junction bases outside the gene matches: 9. The CDR3 consists of 16 residues. The CDR3 is CASSLARGQGRAEAFF. CDR3 in DNA: TGTGCCAGCAGCTTAGCCCGAGGACAGGGAAGAGCTGAAGCTTTCTTT. Complete variable domain (other parts from reference TRBV7-9 and TRBJ1-1): DTGVSQNPRHKITKRGQNVTFRCDPISEHNRLYWYRQTLGQGPEFLTYFQNEAQLEKSRLLSDRFSAERPKGSFSTLEIQRTEQGDSAMYLCASSLARGQGRAEAFFGQGTRLTVV.

This clonotype was counted a few times. This rearrangement joins TRBV12-3 or TRBV12-4 to TRBJ2-1; the match to TRBD1 covers 7 bases. CDR3 length: 15 amino acids. V shed 3 bases and J 6 bases; nucleotides not matched to a gene: 8. The CDR3 region has the DNA TGTGCCAGCAGTTTCGGGACAGCACGTTTCAATGAGCAGTTCTTC. As protein: CASSFGTARFNEQFF.

There are a few counts of this clonotype. The chain combines TRBV6-2 or TRBV6-3 with TRBJ2-5; D is perhaps TRBD1 or TRBD2 (5 bases each). Germline V gene data show CDR1 as MNHEY and CDR2 as SVGEGT. Trimming took 2 bases from V and 3 from J, leaving 10 bases between them. CDR3 length: 14 residues. CDR3 loop: CASSYGAREETQYF. CDR3 in DNA: TGTGCCAGCAGTTACGGGGCGCGGGAAGAGACCCAGTACTTC.

The sample holds many counts of this clonotype. The rearrangement uses TRBV4-2 and TRBJ2-1; D gene uncertain. V lost 1 base and J lost 4, with 14 bases in between. CDR3 length: 16 residues. CDR1 LGHNA and CDR2 YNFKEQ come from the germline V gene. The DNA of the CDR3 is TGTGCCAGCAGCCAAGTTTATGCGGCAAAGTACAATGAGCAGTTCTTC. As protein: CASSQVYAAKYNEQFF.

This clonotype was seen only a few times. The chain couples TRBV15 to TRBJ2-3; TRBD2 matches at 9 bases. The V and J ends lost 5 bases and 6 bases, in that order; junction bases with no gene match: 12. This CDR3 spans 16 amino acids. Germline lookup yields CDR1 LNHNV and CDR2 YYDKDF (reference sequence). CDR3 amino acids: CATSGRLADQEDTQYF. CDR3 nucleotide sequence: TGTGCCACCAGCGGAAGACTAGCGGATCAGGAGGATACGCAGTATTTT.

V gene TRBV7-9 combines with J gene TRBJ2-4; 8 nucleotides match TRBD1. This CDR3 region has 14 residues. CDR1 and CDR2 from the germline V gene are SEHNR and FQNEAQ (reference sequence). V lost 5 bases, J lost 6 bases, and 6 bases stayed unmatched. In DNA form, the CDR3 reads TGTGCCAGCAGCCCGGACAGGGCTAGAAACATTCAGTACTTC. This sequence encodes CASSPDRARNIQYF.

This clonotype came up many times. The rearrangement uses TRBV5-6 and TRBJ2-2, with D perhaps matching TRBD1 (5 bases). This CDR3 is 15 amino acids long. Germline V lookup: CDR1 SGHDT, CDR2 YYEEEE. Trimming cost V 0 bases and J 1 base, with 7 bases left between them. CDR3: CASSLAGMNTGELFF. The CDR3 DNA is TGTGCCAGCAGCTTGGCAGGGATGAACACCGGGGAGCTGTTTTTT.

This clonotype has a count of ten or more. CDR3: CASSQARPKAGTEAFF. For the CDR3, the DNA is TGTGCCAGCAGCCAAGCCCGACCTAAAGCCGGGACTGAAGCTTTCTTT. V and J are TRBV16 and TRBJ1-1, with unresolved D. This CDR3 is built from 16 residues. Germline V gene sequence: CDR1 KGHSY, CDR2 FQNENV. V was shortened by 2 bases and J by 5 bases, with 18 bases between the two germline ends. The whole variable domain, filled in from reference TRBV16 and TRBJ1-1, reads GEEVAQTPKHLVRGEGQKAKLYCAPIKGHSYVFWYQQVLKNEFKFLISFQNENVFDETGMPKERFSAKCLPNSPCSLEIQATKLEDSAVYFCASSQARPKAGTEAFFGQGTRLTVV.

On this clonotype itself: At one end, the junction sequence differs from germline, possibly due to a read error. The J gene is TRBJ2-3, the V gene TRBV27; tentatively, D is TRBD2 (5 bases). This CDR3 region has 16 residues. From germline, CDR1 is MNHEY and CDR2 SMNVEV (reference sequence). The CDR3 protein is CVSSLSGFLGADTQYF. The CDR3 DNA follows: TGTGTCAGCAGTTTATCGGGGTTTTTGGGCGCAGATACGCAGTATTTT.

This clonotype was seen only a few times. The chain recombines TRBV6-2 or TRBV6-3 with TRBJ2-1; 8 nucleotides match TRBD2. CDR3 length: 12 residues. Germline CDR1 reads MNHEY; CDR2 reads SVGEGT. After removal of 8 bases from V and 13 bases from J, the junction contained 10 bases not matched to a gene. The CDR3 reads CASREREINQFF. DNA of the CDR3: TGTGCCAGCCGGGAGCGGGAGATAAACCAGTTCTTC.

V usage is TRBV9 and J usage is TRBJ2-1; 9 bases are shared with TRBD2. This CDR3 contains 14 residues. From germline, CDR1 is SGDLS and CDR2 YYNGEE. Germline trimming cut 0 bases from V and 8 bases from J; bases unmatched to any gene: 3. CDR3 coding DNA: TGTGCCAGCAGCGTAGGCGGGAGGGCCGATGAGCAGTTCTTC. Its protein is CASSVGGRADEQFF.

This chain uses TRBV29-1 with TRBJ2-7; 7 positions agree with TRBD1. The V segment lost 1 base and the J segment 2 bases; nucleotides outside the gene matches: 5. Per the germline V gene, CDR1 is SQVTM and CDR2 is ANQGSEA. The CDR3 length is 14 residues. The CDR3 protein is CSVEVPGTAYEQYF. CDR3 nucleotides: TGCAGCGTTGAAGTCCCCGGGACAGCCTACGAGCAGTACTTC.

Comment on this clonotype: The junction departs from germline at one end; a sequencing error may be responsible. The CDR3 is CSARGSSKDTQYF. The CDR3 coding sequence is TGCAGTGCTAGAGGTAGTAGCAAAGATACGCAGTATTTT. The chain has TRBV20-1 and TRBJ2-3, with D uncertain. The CDR3 is made up of 13 amino acids. Germline loops: CDR1 DFQATT, CDR2 SNEGSKA (reference sequence).

The sample holds a few counts of this clonotype. The V call is TRBV6-2 or TRBV6-3, the J call TRBJ2-1; TRBD2 matches 13 bases. Per the germline V gene, CDR1 is MNHEY and CDR2 is SVGEGT. Germline trimming cut 2 bases from V and 4 bases from J; bases unmatched to any gene: 11. The CDR3 spans 19 residues. Here the CDR3 DNA reads TGTGCCAGCAGTTACCCCACTAGCGGGAGGGCCGTGAGGTACAATGAGCAGTTCTTC. Its protein product is CASSYPTSGRAVRYNEQFF.